This TCR beta chain was identified during a study of graft-versus-host responses after intestinal transplantation. Study information: Recipients underwent multivisceral, liver-intestinal, or isolated intestinal transplants. For around 3 years after anti-thymocyte globulin induction, all recipients took tacrolimus and steroids. Study results and limitations: Allografts carried high graft-versus-host to host-versus-graft clonal ratios in patients having graft-donor T cell macrochimerism.

The method was immunoSEQ multiplex PCR; TCRdb's version includes in-frame clones alone and lacks a portion of them. This sample has approximately 70,000 clones, with 89% found just once. Germline V gene sequence: CDR1 MDHEN, CDR2 SYDVKM. The V and J ends lost 4 bases and 2 bases, in that order; junction bases with no gene match: 5. The CDR3 sequence is 14 residues long. Comment on this clone: Its matching antigen is unknown.

This sequence joins TRBV28 and TRBJ2-7; 7 nucleotides agree with TRBD1. The material sequenced was unstimulated CD8+ T cells sorted from spleen or lymph node cells, taken before intestinal transplant. The source is a human donor who received an intestinal transplant. The CDR3 nucleotides read TGTGCCAGCAGTTCCCCCGGACAGGCCTACGAGCAGTACTTC. Its protein product is CASSSPGQAYEQYF. The whole variable domain, filled in from reference TRBV28 and TRBJ2-7, reads DVKVTQSSRYLVKRTGEKVFLECVQDMDHENMFWYRQDPGLGLRLIYFSYDVKMKEKGDIPEGYSVSREKKERFSLILESASTNQTSMYLCASSSPGQAYEQYFGPGTRLTVT.